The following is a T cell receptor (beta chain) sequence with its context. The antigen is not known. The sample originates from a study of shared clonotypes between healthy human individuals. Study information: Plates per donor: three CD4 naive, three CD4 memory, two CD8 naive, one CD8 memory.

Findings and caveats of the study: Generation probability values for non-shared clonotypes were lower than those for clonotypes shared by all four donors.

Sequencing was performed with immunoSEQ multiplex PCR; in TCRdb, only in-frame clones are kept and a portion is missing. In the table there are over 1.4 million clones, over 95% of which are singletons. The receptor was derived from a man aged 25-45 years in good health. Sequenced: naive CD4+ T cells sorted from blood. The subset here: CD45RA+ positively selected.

The CDR3, as DNA: TGTGCCAGCAGCACCAGAGGCTCTAACACTGAAGCTTTCTTT. It translates to CASSTRGSNTEAFF. V and J are TRBV9 and TRBJ1-1; D gene ambiguous. The CDR3 has 14 residues. Between the trimmed V and J ends, which lost 4 bases and 2 bases, there was a span of 12 bases. CDR1 is SGDLS and CDR2 is YYNGEE in the germline V gene.